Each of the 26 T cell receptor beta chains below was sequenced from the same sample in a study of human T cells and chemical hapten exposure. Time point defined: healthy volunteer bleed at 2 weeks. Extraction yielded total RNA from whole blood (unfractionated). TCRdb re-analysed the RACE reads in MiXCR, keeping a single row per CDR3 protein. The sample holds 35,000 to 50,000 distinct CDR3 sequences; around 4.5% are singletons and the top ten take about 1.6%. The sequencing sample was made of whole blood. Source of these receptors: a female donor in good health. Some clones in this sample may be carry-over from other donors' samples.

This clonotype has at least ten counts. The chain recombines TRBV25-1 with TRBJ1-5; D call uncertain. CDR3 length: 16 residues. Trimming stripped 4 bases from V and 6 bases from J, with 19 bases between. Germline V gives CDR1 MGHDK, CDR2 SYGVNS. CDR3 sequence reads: CASSAERGGFGQPQHF. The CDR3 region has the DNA TGTGCCAGCAGTGCCGAGAGAGGCGGGTTCGGTCAGCCCCAGCATTTT.

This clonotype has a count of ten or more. The CDR3 here is CASSFRRDQPQHF. CDR3 in DNA: TGTGCCAGCAGTTTTAGAAGGGATCAGCCCCAGCATTTT. The chain recombines TRBV12-3 or TRBV12-4 with TRBJ1-5; D gene unclear. V lost 3 bases and J lost 5, with 8 bases in between. The CDR3 covers 13 residues.

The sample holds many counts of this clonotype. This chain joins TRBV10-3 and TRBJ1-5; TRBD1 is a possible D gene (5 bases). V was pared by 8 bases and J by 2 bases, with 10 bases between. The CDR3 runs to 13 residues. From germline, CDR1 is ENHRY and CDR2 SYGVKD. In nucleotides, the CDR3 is TGTGCCATCCGGGACGGAGGCAATCAGCCCCAGCATTTT. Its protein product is CAIRDGGNQPQHF.

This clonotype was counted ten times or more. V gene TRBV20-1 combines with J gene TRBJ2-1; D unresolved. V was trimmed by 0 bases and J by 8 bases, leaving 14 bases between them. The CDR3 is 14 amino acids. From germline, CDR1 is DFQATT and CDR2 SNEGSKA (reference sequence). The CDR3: CSARDLGKVDEQFF. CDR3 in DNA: TGCAGTGCTAGAGATCTGGGTAAAGTGGATGAGCAGTTCTTC.

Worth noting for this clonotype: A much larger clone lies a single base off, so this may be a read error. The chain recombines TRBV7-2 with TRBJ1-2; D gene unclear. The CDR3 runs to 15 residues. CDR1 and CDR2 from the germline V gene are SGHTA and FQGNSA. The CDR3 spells CANSLASGRSYGYTF. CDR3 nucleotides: TGTGCCAACAGCTTAGCGAGCGGACGTTCCTATGGCTACACCTTC.

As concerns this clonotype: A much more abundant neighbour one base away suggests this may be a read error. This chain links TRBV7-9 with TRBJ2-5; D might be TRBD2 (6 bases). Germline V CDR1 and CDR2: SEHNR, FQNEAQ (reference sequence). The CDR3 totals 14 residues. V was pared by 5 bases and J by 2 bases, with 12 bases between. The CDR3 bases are TGTGCCAGCAGCATATCGGGAGCGCAAGAGACCCAGTACTTC. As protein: CASSISGAQETQYF. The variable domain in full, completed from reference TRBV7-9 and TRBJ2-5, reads DTGVSQNPRHKITKRGQNVTFRCDPISEHNRLYWYRQTLGQGPEFLTYFQNEAQLEKSRLLSDRFSAERPKGSFSTLEIQRTEQGDSAMYLCASSISGAQETQYFGPGTRLLVL.

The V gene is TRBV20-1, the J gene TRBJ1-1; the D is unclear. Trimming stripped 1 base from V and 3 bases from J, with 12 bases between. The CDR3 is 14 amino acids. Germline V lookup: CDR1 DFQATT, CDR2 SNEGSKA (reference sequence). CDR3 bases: TGCAGTGCTAGAGTTGGAGTTGGGTACACTGAAGCTTTCTTT. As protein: CSARVGVGYTEAFF.

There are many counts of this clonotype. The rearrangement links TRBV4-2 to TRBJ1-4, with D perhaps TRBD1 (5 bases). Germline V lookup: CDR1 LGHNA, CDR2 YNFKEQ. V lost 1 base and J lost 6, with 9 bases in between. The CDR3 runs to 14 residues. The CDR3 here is CASSQGGSHEKLFF. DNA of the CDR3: TGTGCCAGCAGCCAAGGGGGGTCTCATGAAAAACTGTTTTTT.

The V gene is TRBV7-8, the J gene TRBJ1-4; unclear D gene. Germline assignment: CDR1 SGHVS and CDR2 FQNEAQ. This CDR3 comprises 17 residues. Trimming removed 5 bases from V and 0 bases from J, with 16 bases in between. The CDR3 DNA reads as TGTGCCAGCAGCCCCCTACGGGTATTAACAACTAATGAAAAACTGTTTTTT. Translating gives CASSPLRVLTTNEKLFF. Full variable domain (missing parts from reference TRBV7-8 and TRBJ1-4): GAGVSQSPRYKVAKRGQDVALRCDPISGHVSLFWYQQALGQGPEFLTYFQNEAQLDKSGLPSDRFFAERPEGSVSTLKIQRTQQEDSAVYLCASSPLRVLTTNEKLFFGSGTQLSVL.

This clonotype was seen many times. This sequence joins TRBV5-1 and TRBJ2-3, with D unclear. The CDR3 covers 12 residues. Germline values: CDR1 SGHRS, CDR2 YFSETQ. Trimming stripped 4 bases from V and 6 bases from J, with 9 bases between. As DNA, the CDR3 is TGCGCCAGCAGCCCGTACGGGGATACGCAGTATTTT. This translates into CASSPYGDTQYF.

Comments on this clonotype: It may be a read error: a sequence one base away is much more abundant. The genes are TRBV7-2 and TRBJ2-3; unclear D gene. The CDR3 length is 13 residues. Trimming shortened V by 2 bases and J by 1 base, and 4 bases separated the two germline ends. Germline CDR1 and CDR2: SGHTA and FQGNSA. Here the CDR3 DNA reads TGTGCCAGCAGCTTATTTGGCACAGATACGCAGTATTTT. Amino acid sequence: CASSLFGTDTQYF.

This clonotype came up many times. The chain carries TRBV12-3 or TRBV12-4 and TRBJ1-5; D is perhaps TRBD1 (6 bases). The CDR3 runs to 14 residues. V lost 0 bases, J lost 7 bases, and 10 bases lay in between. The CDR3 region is CASSLATGRQPQHF. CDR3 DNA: TGTGCCAGCAGTTTAGCTACAGGGCGCCAGCCCCAGCATTTT.

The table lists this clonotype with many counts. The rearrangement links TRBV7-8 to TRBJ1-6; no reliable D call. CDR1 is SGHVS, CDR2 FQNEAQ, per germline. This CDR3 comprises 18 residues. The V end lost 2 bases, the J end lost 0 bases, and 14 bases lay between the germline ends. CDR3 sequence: CASSLNEAQSSYNSPLHF. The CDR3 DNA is TGTGCCAGCAGCTTAAATGAAGCCCAAAGCTCCTATAATTCACCCCTCCACTTT. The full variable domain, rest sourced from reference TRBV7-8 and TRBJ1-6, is GAGVSQSPRYKVAKRGQDVALRCDPISGHVSLFWYQQALGQGPEFLTYFQNEAQLDKSGLPSDRFFAERPEGSVSTLKIQRTQQEDSAVYLCASSLNEAQSSYNSPLHFGNGTRLTVT.

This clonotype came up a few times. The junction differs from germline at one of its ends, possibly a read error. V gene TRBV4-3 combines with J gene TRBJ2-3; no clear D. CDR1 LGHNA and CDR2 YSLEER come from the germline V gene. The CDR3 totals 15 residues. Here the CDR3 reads CASSRPFRDTDTQYF. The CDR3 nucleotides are TGTGCCAGCAGCCGGCCCTTCCGTGACACAGATACGCAGTATTTT.

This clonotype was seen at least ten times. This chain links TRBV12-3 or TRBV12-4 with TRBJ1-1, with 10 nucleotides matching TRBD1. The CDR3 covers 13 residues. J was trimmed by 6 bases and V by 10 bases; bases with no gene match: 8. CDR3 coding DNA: TGTGCCAACAAAGACAGGGGGCGGTCTGAAGCTTTCTTT. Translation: CANKDRGRSEAFF.

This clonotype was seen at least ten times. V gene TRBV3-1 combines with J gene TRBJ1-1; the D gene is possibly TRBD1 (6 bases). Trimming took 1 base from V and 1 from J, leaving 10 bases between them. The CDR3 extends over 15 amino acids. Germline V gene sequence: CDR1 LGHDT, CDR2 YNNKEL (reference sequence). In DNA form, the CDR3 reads TGTGCCAGCAGCCAAGTTTGGACAGCGAACACTGAAGCTTTCTTT. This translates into CASSQVWTANTEAFF. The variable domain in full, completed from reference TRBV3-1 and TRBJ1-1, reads DTAVSQTPKYLVTQMGNDKSIKCEQNLGHDTMYWYKQDSKKFLKIMFSYNNKELIINETVPNRFSPKSPDKAHLNLHINSLELGDSAVYFCASSQVWTANTEAFFGQGTRLTVV.

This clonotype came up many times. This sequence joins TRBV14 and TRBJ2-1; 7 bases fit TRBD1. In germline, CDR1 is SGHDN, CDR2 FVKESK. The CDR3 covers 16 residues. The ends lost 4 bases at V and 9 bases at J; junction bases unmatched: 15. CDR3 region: CASSRPGQRSGVEQFF. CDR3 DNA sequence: TGTGCCAGCAGCCGTCCGGGACAGAGATCTGGGGTTGAGCAGTTCTTC. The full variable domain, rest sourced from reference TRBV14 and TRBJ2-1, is EAGVTQFPSHSVIEKGQTVTLRCDPISGHDNLYWYRRVMGKEIKFLLHFVKESKQDESGMPNNRFLAERTGGTYSTLKVQPAELEDSGVYFCASSRPGQRSGVEQFFGPGTRLTVL.

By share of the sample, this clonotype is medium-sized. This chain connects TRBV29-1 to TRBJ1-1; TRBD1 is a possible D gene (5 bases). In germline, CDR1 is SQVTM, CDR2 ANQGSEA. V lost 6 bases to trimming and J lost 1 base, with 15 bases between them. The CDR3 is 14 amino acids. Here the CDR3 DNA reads TGCAGCGTGGGGGTCGTCTATGGGAACACTGAAGCTTTCTTT. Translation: CSVGVVYGNTEAFF.

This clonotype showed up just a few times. DNA of the CDR3: TGTGCCATCAGTGAGGCTCCGGGACAGGGGACAGATACGCAGTATTTT. Translation: CAISEAPGQGTDTQYF. This chain joins TRBV10-3 and TRBJ2-3; 10 nucleotides line up with TRBD1. The CDR3 is made up of 16 amino acids. J was trimmed by 3 bases and V by 2 bases; bases with no gene match: 5. The V gene's germline CDR1 is ENHRY and CDR2 SYGVKD.

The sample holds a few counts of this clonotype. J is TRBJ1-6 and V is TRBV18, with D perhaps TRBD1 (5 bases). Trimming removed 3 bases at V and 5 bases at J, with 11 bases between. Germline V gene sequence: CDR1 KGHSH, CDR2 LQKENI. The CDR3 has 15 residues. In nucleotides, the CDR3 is TGTGCCAGCTCACCCGGGACGGGCGATAATTCACCCCTCCACTTT. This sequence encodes CASSPGTGDNSPLHF.

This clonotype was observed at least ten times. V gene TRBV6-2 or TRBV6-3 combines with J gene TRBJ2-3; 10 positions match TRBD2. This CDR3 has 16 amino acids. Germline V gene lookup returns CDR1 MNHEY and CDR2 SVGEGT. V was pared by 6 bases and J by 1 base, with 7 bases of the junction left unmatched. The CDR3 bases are TGTGCCAGCAGACCCCTCCTAGCGGGGGGCACAGATACGCAGTATTTT. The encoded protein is CASRPLLAGGTDTQYF.

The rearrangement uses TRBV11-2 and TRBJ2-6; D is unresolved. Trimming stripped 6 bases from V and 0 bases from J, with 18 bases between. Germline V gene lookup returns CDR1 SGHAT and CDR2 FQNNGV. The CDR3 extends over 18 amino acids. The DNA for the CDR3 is TGTGCCAGCAGGTCACCGGGCCTCAGGACCTCTGGGGCCAACGTCCTGACTTTC. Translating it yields CASRSPGLRTSGANVLTF.

The CDR3 here is CASSPTGHGANTGELFF. The CDR3 region has the DNA TGTGCCAGCAGTCCAACCGGCCATGGAGCGAACACCGGGGAGCTGTTTTTT. The V and J genes are TRBV12-3 or TRBV12-4 and TRBJ2-2; D uncertain. The CDR3 is 17 residues long. Trimming removed 5 bases from V and 0 bases from J, with 16 bases in between.

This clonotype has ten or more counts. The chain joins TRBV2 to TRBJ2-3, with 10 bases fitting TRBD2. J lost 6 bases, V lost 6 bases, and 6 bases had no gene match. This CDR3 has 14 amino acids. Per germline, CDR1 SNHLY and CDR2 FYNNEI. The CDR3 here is CASRVAGGQDTQYF. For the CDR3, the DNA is TGTGCCAGCAGAGTAGCGGGGGGTCAGGATACGCAGTATTTT.

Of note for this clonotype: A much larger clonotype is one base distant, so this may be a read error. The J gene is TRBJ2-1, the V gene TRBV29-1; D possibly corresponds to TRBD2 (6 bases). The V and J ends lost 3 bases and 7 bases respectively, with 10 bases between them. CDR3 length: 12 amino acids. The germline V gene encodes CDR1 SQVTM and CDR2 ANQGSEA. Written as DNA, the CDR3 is TGCAGCGTTGACCAGGGACTTAATGAGCAGTTCTTC. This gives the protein CSVDQGLNEQFF.

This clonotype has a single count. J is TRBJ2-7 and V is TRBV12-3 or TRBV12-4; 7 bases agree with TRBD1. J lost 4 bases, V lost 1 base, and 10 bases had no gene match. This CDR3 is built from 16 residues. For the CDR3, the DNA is TGTGCCAGCAGTTTAGTTTCAGGGGGATCAAGATACGAGCAGTACTTC. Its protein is CASSLVSGGSRYEQYF.